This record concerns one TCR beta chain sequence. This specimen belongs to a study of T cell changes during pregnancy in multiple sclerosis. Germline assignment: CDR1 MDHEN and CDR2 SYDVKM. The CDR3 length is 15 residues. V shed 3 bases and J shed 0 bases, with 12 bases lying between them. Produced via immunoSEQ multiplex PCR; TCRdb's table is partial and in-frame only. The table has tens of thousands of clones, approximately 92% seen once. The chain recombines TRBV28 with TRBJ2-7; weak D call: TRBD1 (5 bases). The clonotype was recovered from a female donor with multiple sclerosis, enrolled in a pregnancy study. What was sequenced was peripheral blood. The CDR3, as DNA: TGTGCCAGCAGTTTGATAGGGGCCCCCTCCTACGAGCAGTACTTC. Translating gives CASSLIGAPSYEQYF. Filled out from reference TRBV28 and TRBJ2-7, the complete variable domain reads DVKVTQSSRYLVKRTGEKVFLECVQDMDHENMFWYRQDPGLGLRLIYFSYDVKMKEKGDIPEGYSVSREKKERFSLILESASTNQTSMYLCASSLIGAPSYEQYFGPGTRLTVT.